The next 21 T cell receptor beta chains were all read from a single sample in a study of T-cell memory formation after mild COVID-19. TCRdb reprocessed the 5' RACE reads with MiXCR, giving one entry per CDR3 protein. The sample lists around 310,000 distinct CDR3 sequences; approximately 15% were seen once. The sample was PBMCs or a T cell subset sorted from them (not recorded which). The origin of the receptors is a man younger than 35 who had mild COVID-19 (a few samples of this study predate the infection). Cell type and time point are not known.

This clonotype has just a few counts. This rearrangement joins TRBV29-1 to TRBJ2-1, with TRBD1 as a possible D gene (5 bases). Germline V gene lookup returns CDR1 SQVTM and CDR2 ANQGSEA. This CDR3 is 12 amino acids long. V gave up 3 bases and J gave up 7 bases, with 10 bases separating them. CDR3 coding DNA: TGCAGCGTTGAGCAGGGTTGGAATGAGCAGTTCTTC. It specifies CSVEQGWNEQFF.

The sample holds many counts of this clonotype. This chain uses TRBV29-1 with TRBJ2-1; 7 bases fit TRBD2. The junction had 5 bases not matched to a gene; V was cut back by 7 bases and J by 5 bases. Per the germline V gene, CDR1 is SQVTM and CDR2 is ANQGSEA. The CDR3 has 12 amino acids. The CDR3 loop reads CSAPGGNNEQFF. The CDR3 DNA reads TGCAGCGCCCCCGGGGGGAACAATGAGCAGTTCTTC.

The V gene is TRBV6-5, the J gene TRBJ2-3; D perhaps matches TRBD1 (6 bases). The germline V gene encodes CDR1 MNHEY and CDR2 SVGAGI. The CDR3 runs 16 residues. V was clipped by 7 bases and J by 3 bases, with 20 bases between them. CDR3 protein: CASTPRPQGMTDTQYF. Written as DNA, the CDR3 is TGTGCCAGCACCCCCCGTCCACAGGGTATGACAGATACGCAGTATTTT.

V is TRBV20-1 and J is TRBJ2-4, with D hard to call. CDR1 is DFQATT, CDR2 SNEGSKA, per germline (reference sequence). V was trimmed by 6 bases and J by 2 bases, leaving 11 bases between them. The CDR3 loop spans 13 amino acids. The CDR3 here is CSAGIRTKNIQYF. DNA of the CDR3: TGCAGTGCCGGTATCAGAACCAAAAACATTCAGTACTTC.

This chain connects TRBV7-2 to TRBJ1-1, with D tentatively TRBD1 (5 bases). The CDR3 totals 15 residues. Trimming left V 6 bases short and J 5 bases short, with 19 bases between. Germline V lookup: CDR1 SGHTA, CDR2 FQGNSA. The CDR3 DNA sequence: TGTGCCAGCAGGGAAAGTTTGAGGGGTGGGACTGAAGCTTTCTTT. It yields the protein CASRESLRGGTEAFF.

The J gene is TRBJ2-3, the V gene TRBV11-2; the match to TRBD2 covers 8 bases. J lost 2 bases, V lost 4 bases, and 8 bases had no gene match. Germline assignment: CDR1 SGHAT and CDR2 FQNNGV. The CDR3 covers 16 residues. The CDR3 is CASSSLGGGHTDTQYF. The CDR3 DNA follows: TGTGCCAGCAGCTCCCTCGGGGGGGGCCACACAGATACGCAGTATTTT.

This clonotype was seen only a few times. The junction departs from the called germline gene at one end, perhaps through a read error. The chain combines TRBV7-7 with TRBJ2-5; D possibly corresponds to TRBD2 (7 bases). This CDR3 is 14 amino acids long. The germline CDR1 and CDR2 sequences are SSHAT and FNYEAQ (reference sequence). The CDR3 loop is CASSIGGGRETQYF. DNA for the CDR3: TGTGCTAGCAGCATAGGGGGGGGAAGAGAGACCCAGTACTTC.

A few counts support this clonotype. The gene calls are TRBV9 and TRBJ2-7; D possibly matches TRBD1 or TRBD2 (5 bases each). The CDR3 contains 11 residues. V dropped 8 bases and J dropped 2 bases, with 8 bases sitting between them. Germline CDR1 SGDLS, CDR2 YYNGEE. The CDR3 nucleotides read TGTGCCAGGGGACGGACCTACGAGCAGTACGTC. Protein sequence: CARGRTYEQYV.

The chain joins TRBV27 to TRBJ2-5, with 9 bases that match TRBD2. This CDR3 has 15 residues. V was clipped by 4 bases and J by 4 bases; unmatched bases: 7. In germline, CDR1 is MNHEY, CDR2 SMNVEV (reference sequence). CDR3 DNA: TGTGCCAGCAGTTCCCGGAGCGGGGGGCTAGAGACCCAGTACTTC. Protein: CASSSRSGGLETQYF.

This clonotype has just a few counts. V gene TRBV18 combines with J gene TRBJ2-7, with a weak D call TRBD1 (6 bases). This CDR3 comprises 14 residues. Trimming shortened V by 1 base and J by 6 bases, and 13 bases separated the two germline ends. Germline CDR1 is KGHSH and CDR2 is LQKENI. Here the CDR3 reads CASSPRPRGPEQYF. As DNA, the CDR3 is TGTGCCAGCTCACCACGGCCCAGGGGCCCCGAGCAGTACTTC.

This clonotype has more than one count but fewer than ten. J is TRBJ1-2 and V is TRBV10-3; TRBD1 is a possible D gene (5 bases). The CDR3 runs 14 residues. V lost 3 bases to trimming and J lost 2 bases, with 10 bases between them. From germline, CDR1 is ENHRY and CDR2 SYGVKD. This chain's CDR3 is CAISEQVSNYGYTF. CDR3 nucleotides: TGTGCCATCAGTGAACAGGTCTCGAACTATGGCTACACCTTC.

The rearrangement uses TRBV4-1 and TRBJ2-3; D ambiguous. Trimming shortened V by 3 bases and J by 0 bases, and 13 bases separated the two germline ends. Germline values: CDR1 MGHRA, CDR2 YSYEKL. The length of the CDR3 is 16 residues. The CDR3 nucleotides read TGCGCCAGCAGCCAGGAACAGCAACCTAGCACAGATACGCAGTATTTT. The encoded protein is CASSQEQQPSTDTQYF.

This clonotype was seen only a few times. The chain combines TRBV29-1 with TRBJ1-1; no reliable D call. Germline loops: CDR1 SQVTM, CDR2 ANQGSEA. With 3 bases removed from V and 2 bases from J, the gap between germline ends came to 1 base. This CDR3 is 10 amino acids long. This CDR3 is CSVDNTEAFF. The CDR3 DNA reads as TGCAGCGTTGACAACACTGAAGCTTTCTTT.

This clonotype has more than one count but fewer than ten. As DNA, the CDR3 is TGCAGTGCTGCCACTAGCGGGCGGGGGACCTACAATGAGCAGTTCTTC. Translating it yields CSAATSGRGTYNEQFF. V and J are TRBV20-1 and TRBJ2-1; 9 nucleotides align to TRBD2. J gave up 2 bases and V 5 bases, and 10 bases lay outside the gene matches. The CDR3 contains 16 residues. Per germline, CDR1 DFQATT and CDR2 SNEGSKA (reference sequence).

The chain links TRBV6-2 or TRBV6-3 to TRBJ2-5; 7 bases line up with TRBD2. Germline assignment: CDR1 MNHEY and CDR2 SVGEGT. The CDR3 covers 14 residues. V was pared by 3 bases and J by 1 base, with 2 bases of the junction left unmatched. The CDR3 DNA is TGTGCCAGCAGTTATCCTAGCGGCCAAGAGACCCAGTACTTC. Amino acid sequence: CASSYPSGQETQYF.

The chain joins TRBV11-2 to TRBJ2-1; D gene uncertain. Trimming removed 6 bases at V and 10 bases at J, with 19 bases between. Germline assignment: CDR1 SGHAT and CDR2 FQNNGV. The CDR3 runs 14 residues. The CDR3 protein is CASRSYGPLGEQFF. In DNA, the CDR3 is TGTGCCAGCAGATCATACGGGCCTTTGGGGGAGCAGTTCTTC.

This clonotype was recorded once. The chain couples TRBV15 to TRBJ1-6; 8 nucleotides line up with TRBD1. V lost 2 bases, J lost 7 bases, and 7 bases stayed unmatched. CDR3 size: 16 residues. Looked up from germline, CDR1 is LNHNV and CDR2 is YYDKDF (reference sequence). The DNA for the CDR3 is TGTGCCACCAGCAGACGCTCCGGGACAGGAAATTCACCCCTCCACTTT. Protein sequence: CATSRRSGTGNSPLHF.

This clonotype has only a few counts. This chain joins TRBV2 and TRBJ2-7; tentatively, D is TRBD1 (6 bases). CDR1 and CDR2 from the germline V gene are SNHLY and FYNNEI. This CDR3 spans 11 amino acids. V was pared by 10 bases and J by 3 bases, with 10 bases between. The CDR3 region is CAMRGGYEQYF. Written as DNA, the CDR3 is TGTGCCATGCGAGGGGGCTACGAGCAGTACTTC.

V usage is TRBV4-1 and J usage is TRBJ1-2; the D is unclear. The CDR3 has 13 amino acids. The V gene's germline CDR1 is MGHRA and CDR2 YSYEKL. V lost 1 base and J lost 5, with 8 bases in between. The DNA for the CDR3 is TGCGCCAGCAGCCAAGTGGCGTCGTATGGCTACACCTTC. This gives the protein CASSQVASYGYTF.

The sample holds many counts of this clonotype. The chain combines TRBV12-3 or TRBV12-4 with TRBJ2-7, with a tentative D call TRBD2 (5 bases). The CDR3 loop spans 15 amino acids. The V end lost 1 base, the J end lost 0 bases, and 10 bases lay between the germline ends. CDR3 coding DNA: TGTGCCAGCAGTTTAGGGTCGGGAAACTCCTACGAGCAGTACTTC. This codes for CASSLGSGNSYEQYF.

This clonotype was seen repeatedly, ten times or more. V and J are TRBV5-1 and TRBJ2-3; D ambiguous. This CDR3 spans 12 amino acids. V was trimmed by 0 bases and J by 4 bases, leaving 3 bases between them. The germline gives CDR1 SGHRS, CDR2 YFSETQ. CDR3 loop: CASSLVADTQYF. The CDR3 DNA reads TGCGCCAGCAGCTTGGTGGCAGATACGCAGTATTTT.